The clone carrying this TCR beta chain was observed many times. This entry is derived from a study of T-cell reconstitution after alpha-beta-depleted transplantation in children. CDR1 is DFQATT and CDR2 is SNEGSKA in the germline V gene (reference sequence). The CDR3 is made up of 14 amino acids. V lost 1 base and J 3 bases, leaving 12 bases between the germline ends. TCRbeta library preparation incorporated unique molecular identifiers. TCRdb ran MiXCR on the PCR reads and lists one entry per CDR3 protein. The table includes approximately 640,000 distinct CDR3 sequences, 15% to 20% detected once. The sample was PBMCs from the stem cell graft donor, taken from the stem cell graft. This rearrangement joins TRBV20-1 to TRBJ2-5, with D possibly TRBD2 on 5 matching bases. The clonotype comes from a human donor who donated a stem cell graft to a child with acute myeloid leukemia. The CDR3: CSARALDYEETQYF. CDR3 nucleotide sequence: TGCAGTGCTAGAGCACTAGATTACGAAGAGACCCAGTACTTC.